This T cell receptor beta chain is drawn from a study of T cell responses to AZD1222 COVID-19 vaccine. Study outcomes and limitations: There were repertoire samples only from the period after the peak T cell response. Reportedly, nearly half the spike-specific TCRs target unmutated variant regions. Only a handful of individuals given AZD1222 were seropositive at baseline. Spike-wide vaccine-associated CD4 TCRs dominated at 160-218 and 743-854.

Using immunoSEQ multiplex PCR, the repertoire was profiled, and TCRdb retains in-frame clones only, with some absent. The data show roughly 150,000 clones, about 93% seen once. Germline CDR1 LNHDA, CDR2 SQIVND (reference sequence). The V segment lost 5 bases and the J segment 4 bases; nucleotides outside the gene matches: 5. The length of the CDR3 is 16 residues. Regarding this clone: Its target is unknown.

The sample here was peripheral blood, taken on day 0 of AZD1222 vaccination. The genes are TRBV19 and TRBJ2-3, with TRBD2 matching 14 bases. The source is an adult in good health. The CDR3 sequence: CASSYTGLAGADTQYF. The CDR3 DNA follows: TGTGCCAGTAGTTACACGGGACTAGCGGGAGCAGATACGCAGTATTTT.